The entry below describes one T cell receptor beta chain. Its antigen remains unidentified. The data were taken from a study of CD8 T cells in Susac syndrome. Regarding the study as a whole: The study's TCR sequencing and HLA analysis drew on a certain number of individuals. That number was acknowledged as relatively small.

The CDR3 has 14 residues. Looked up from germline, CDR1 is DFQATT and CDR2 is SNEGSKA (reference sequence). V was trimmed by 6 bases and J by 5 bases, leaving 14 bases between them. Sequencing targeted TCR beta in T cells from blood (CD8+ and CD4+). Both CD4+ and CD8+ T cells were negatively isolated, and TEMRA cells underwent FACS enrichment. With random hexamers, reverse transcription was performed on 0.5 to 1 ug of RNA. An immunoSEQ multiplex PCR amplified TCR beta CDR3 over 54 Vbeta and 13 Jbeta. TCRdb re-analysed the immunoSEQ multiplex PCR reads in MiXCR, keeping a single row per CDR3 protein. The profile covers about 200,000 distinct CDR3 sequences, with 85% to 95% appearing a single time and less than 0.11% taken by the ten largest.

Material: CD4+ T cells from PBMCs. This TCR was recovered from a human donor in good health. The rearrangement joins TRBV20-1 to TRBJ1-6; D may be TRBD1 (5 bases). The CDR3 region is CSALRDANNSPLHF. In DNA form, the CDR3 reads TGCAGTGCCCTCCGGGACGCGAATAATTCACCCCTCCACTTT.